This T cell receptor beta chain was retrieved from a study of beta chain features in type 1 diabetes. Study background: Patients and healthy donors were similar in age, gender and cell yields.

About this clone itself: Its antigen remains unknown.

Germline loops: CDR1 SGHTA, CDR2 FQGNSA. This CDR3 has 14 amino acids. Trimming at V came to 5 bases and at J to 2 bases, leaving 3 bases not matched to a gene. Study findings and constraints: TCRB rearrangement may or may not be influenced by HLA type; here this remained unresolved. All four CD4+ subsets of Type 1 diabetes patients contained TCRB CDR3s that were moderately but significantly shorter.

The sequenced template was cDNA made from the entire isolated RNA. The protocol was immunoSEQ multiplex PCR, while the TCRdb copy is restricted to in-frame clones and leaves out a portion. In the table there are 150,000 to 200,000 clones, around 8.3% of which are singletons. Sample: central memory CD4+ T cells from blood. This clonotype was obtained from a woman between 18 and 30 years old with type 1 diabetes. This rearrangement joins TRBV7-2 to TRBJ2-3; 8 bases map to TRBD2. This chain's CDR3 is CASSQGLVTDTQYF. CDR3 nucleotide sequence: TGTGCCAGCAGCCAGGGACTAGTCACAGATACGCAGTATTTT.